The 24 T cell receptor beta chains reported below all come from one sample, sequenced in a study of cytomegalovirus exposure and HLA in healthy donors. The primer mix had 60 Vbeta and 13 Jbeta primers. TCRdb's copy holds only in-frame clones and misses some; the assay was immunoSEQ multiplex PCR. The repertoire holds around 99,000 clones, with under 85% as singletons. The specimen was PBMCs. These TCRs come from a man over 45 in good health and CMV-seropositive.

The rearrangement uses TRBV21-1 and TRBJ1-1. TRBV21-1 is annotated as a pseudogene. This CDR3 is built from 14 residues. DNA for the CDR3: TGTGCCAGCAGCTCCCGGGTTTCAAACACTGAAGCTTTCTTT. Translating it yields CASSSRVSNTEAFF.

The J gene is TRBJ1-1, the V gene TRBV18; D remains ambiguous. Between the trimmed V and J ends, which lost 2 bases and 7 bases, there was a span of 14 bases. Germline V gene data show CDR1 as KGHSH and CDR2 as LQKENI. The CDR3 contains 14 residues. CDR3 sequence: CASSPNEWRGEAFF. CDR3 sequence (DNA): TGTGCCAGCTCACCAAACGAGTGGCGGGGTGAAGCTTTCTTT.

This clone was seen just once. The chain recombines TRBV7-2 with TRBJ2-5, with 8 bases lining up with TRBD2. V lost 5 bases and J lost 4; bases outside the gene matches: 12. Germline V gene sequence: CDR1 SGHTA, CDR2 FQGNSA. The CDR3 is made up of 16 amino acids. CDR3 sequence reads: CASSPRDGGARETQYF. CDR3 sequence (DNA): TGTGCCAGCAGCCCAAGGGACGGGGGGGCTCGAGAGACCCAGTACTTC.

This chain uses TRBV27 with TRBJ2-1; 10 bases match TRBD1. V dropped 6 bases and J dropped 10; count of bases not matched to a gene: 6. Germline V lookup: CDR1 MNHEY, CDR2 SMNVEV (reference sequence). CDR3 length equals 13 residues. The DNA of the CDR3 is TGTGCCAGCAGCACCGACAGGGGGCCCGAGCAGTTCTTC. Encoded protein: CASSTDRGPEQFF.

The rearrangement uses TRBV6-1 and TRBJ2-5; TRBD1 might be the D (5 bases). V was cut by 5 bases and J by 0 bases, with 10 bases left in between. The CDR3 has 14 amino acids. Germline values: CDR1 MNHNS, CDR2 SASEGT. The CDR3 region has the DNA TGTGCCAGCAGTAGACAGACCTACCAAGAGACCCAGTACTTC. Translating it yields CASSRQTYQETQYF.

A remark on this clone: This sample includes further DNA sequences coding for the same CDR3. The genes are TRBV5-4 and TRBJ2-7, with a possible D match to TRBD2 (7 bases). This CDR3 has 14 residues. V was clipped by 2 bases and J by 6 bases, with 15 bases between them. Germline loops: CDR1 SGHNT, CDR2 YYREEE (reference sequence). The CDR3 bases are TGTGCCAGCAGCTTTTCGGGGGGCCTAGGCGAGCAGTACTTC. Protein: CASSFSGGLGEQYF.

The chain combines TRBV6-4 with TRBJ2-1, with D possibly being TRBD2 (7 bases). The CDR3 has 15 amino acids. CDR1 and CDR2 from the germline V gene are MRHNA and SNTAGT. With 4 bases removed from V and 3 bases from J, the gap between germline ends came to 13 bases. For the CDR3, the DNA is TGTGCCAGCAGTGCCGAGGGGGGGTACTACAATGAGCAGTTCTTC. Encoded protein: CASSAEGGYYNEQFF.

This chain connects TRBV30 to TRBJ2-2; 10 bases map to TRBD1. CDR1 is GTSNPN and CDR2 is SVGIG in the germline V gene (reference sequence). This CDR3 has 16 residues. The J segment lost 4 bases and the V segment lost 1 base, leaving 6 bases of the junction unmatched. The CDR3 coding sequence is TGTGCCTGGAGTGCACTGGGACAGGGGAGCACCGGGGAGCTGTTTTTT. It encodes CAWSALGQGSTGELFF.

The J gene is TRBJ2-1, the V gene TRBV5-6; TRBD1 matches at 7 bases. V was clipped by 4 bases and J by 0 bases; unmatched bases: 7. The CDR3 has 16 residues. Looked up from germline, CDR1 is SGHDT and CDR2 is YYEEEE. As DNA, the CDR3 is TGTGCCAGCAGCCCGCCTACAGGGGCCTCCTACAATGAGCAGTTCTTC. Protein product: CASSPPTGASYNEQFF.

The rearrangement links TRBV5-6 to TRBJ2-4; 10 bases match TRBD1. The CDR3 consists of 16 residues. CDR1 and CDR2 from the germline V gene are SGHDT and YYEEEE. The ends lost 5 bases at V and 7 bases at J; junction bases unmatched: 12. In DNA form, the CDR3 reads TGTGCCAGCAGTTCCGACAGGGGGCATGTTCTCAACATTCAGTACTTC. Its translation is CASSSDRGHVLNIQYF.

The CDR3 DNA sequence: TGCGCCAGCAGCTTGGGCGGGGCAACTAATGAAAAACTGTTTTTT. It is translated as CASSLGGATNEKLFF. This rearrangement joins TRBV5-1 to TRBJ1-4; D is unclear. The CDR3 loop spans 15 amino acids. V gave up 0 bases and J gave up 0 bases, with 6 bases separating them. Germline CDR1 SGHRS, CDR2 YFSETQ.

This chain joins TRBV5-6 and TRBJ1-5; no firm D call. The CDR3 loop spans 13 amino acids. V was pared by 4 bases and J by 4 bases, with 9 bases between. Germline V gene data show CDR1 as SGHDT and CDR2 as YYEEEE. The CDR3 DNA sequence: TGTGCCAGCAGCCACCAGGAAAATCAGCCCCAGCATTTT. Translating gives CASSHQENQPQHF.

This sequence joins TRBV12-5 and TRBJ2-1, with 13 bases matching TRBD2. After removal of 1 base from V and 1 base from J, the junction contained 7 bases not matched to a gene. CDR1 and CDR2 (germline): LGHNT, FRNRAP. CDR3 length: 19 residues. For the CDR3, the DNA is TGTGCTAGTGGTTTGGGTGTACTAGCGGGGGGGCTATCCTACAATGAGCAGTTCTTC. Translated: CASGLGVLAGGLSYNEQFF.

The chain combines TRBV6-5 with TRBJ2-4; D call uncertain. Trimming cost V 0 bases and J 1 base, with 7 bases left between them. CDR3 size: 15 residues. Looked up from germline, CDR1 is MNHEY and CDR2 is SVGAGI. The CDR3 region is CASSYSLQAKNIQYF. The CDR3 bases are TGTGCCAGCAGTTACTCTCTGCAGGCCAAAAACATTCAGTACTTC.

This clone was observed a few times. The V gene is TRBV19, the J gene TRBJ1-1; D remains unclear. V shed 8 bases and J shed 0 bases, with 22 bases lying between them. Germline-derived CDR1 and CDR2 are LNHDA and SQIVND (reference sequence). The CDR3 sequence is 17 residues long. CDR3 amino acids: CASRGLTSRLVNTEAFF. The CDR3 bases are TGTGCCAGTCGGGGATTGACATCGCGGCTTGTGAACACTGAAGCTTTCTTT.

The chain carries TRBV4-1 and TRBJ2-5, with TRBD2 identical over 10 bases. The end of the DNA aligns better with TRBJ2-7, so the J call may be wrong. The CDR3 is 14 residues long. The germline V gene encodes CDR1 MGHRA and CDR2 YSYEKL. The DNA for the CDR3 is TGCGCCAGCAGCCAGGGACTAGCGACCTACGAGCAGTACTTC. Its protein product is CASSQGLATYEQYF.

V and J are TRBV5-1 and TRBJ1-2; tentative D call: TRBD1 (6 bases). Germline loops: CDR1 SGHRS, CDR2 YFSETQ. The CDR3 has 14 amino acids. Trimming pared 4 bases from V and 2 bases from J, leaving 12 bases between. The CDR3 nucleotides are TGCGCCAGCAGCCTTGACAGGATCAACTATGGCTACACCTTC. Protein product: CASSLDRINYGYTF.

The V and J genes are TRBV6-5 and TRBJ1-1; TRBD1 agrees at 8 bases. Germline loops: CDR1 MNHEY, CDR2 SVGAGI. This CDR3 is 15 amino acids long. V lost 5 bases to trimming and J lost 1 base; unmatched junction nucleotides: 6. In nucleotides, the CDR3 is TGTGCCAGCAGTCCCCGGGACAGGAGGAACACTGAAGCTTTCTTT. Protein sequence: CASSPRDRRNTEAFF.

Turning to this clone: A junction end diverges from the germline sequence, so it may reflect a read error. The J gene is TRBJ1-6, the V gene TRBV5-1; TRBD1 agrees at 10 bases. The CDR3 runs 14 residues. Germline CDR1 SGHRS, CDR2 YFSETQ. CDR3 nucleotide sequence: TGCGCCAGCAGGGGGACAGGGGATTATTCACCCCTCAACTTT. It translates to CASRGTGDYSPLNF.

The chain employs TRBV18 and TRBJ2-5; D may be TRBD2 (5 bases). CDR1 and CDR2 (germline): KGHSH, LQKENI. The CDR3 is made up of 16 amino acids. The ends were cut back, 2 bases at V and 4 bases at J, with 17 bases in the middle. CDR3 sequence reads: CASSPSGSLPGETQYF. The CDR3 region has the DNA TGTGCCAGCTCACCATCGGGGAGCCTTCCGGGAGAGACCCAGTACTTC.

J is TRBJ2-5 and V is TRBV10-3; a weak D match, TRBD1 (5 bases). Germline CDR1 and CDR2: ENHRY and SYGVKD. The CDR3 contains 12 residues. Trimming took 11 bases from V and 2 from J, leaving 12 bases between them. CDR3 in amino acids: CASRAAQETQYF. DNA of the CDR3: TGTGCCTCCAGGGCCGCTCAAGAGACCCAGTACTTC.

Comment on this clone: Relative to the germline gene, one junction end is altered; a read error may explain this. This chain joins TRBV6-5 and TRBJ1-5, with TRBD1 identical over 9 bases. The germline gives CDR1 MNHEY, CDR2 SVGAGI. The CDR3 runs to 15 residues. The CDR3 bases are TGTGCCAGCAGCTCCGGACAGGGGAGAGGTCAGCCCCAGAATTTT. It translates to CASSSGQGRGQPQNF.

This chain uses TRBV11-2 with TRBJ2-3, with 10 bases lining up with TRBD2. Germline V gene lookup returns CDR1 SGHAT and CDR2 FQNNGV. Losses at the gene ends were 5 bases for V and 2 bases for J; bases not matched to a gene: 4. The CDR3 covers 15 residues. The CDR3 here is CASSILAGYTDTQYF. Here the CDR3 DNA reads TGTGCCAGCAGCATACTAGCGGGGTACACAGATACGCAGTATTTT.

Worth noting for this clone: The junction does not match germline at one end; this may be a read error. This sequence joins TRBV7-9 and TRBJ2-7; D remains ambiguous. The CDR3 consists of 12 residues. Germline values: CDR1 SEHNR, CDR2 FQNEAQ (reference sequence). As DNA, the CDR3 is TGTTCCAGCAGCCCCACATATTACGAGCAGTACTTC. It yields the protein CSSSPTYYEQYF.